This is a list of T cell receptor beta chains from one sample in a study of cytotoxic CD8 clonotypes in ibrutinib-treated CLL. Libraries were prepared by immunoSEQ multiplex PCR; TCRdb keeps only in-frame clonotypes and omits some of them. The data hold over 110,000 clones, with around 93% observed a single time. This material consisted of PBMCs, taken after 12 months of ibrutinib treatment. The receptors originated from a human donor with chronic lymphocytic leukemia. The CDR3 runs from the conserved cysteine through the conserved F or W. The D gene is left open where the match is weak. The size field is filled for only some rows; it gives once, few, many or a size class.

j_call d_call clone_size v_call cdr3_aa cdr3_nt
TRBJ2-1 TRBD2 - TRBV28 CASSLTSGRAGYNEQFF TGTGCCAGCAGCCTTACTAGCGGGAGGGCCGGCTACAATGAGCAGTTCTTC
TRBJ2-3 - - TRBV27 CASNPLGRSHTDTQYF TGTGCCAGCAATCCCCTAGGGAGATCACACACAGATACGCAGTATTTT
TRBJ2-4 - - TRBV5-5 CASSYVESKNIQYF TGTGCCAGCAGCTACGTAGAGTCCAAAAACATTCAGTACTTC
TRBJ2-7 - - TRBV18 CASSPLGGHEQYF TGTGCCAGCTCACCTTTGGGCGGCCACGAGCAGTACTTC
TRBJ2-3 - once TRBV9 CASSPFSVTDTQYF TGTGCCAGCAGCCCCTTTAGCGTCACAGATACGCAGTATTTT
TRBJ2-2 TRBD1 - TRBV7-9 CASSIPPGGSSTGELFF TGTGCCAGCAGCATCCCCCCAGGGGGCTCGTCCACCGGGGAGCTGTTTTTT
TRBJ2-7 - once TRBV7-9 CASTSRALPSGQYF TGTGCCAGCACGTCACGGGCTCTACCTTCTGGGCAGTACTTC
TRBJ2-5 - - TRBV11-2 CASSAAPRGVGQETQYF TGTGCCAGCAGCGCAGCCCCCAGGGGCGTAGGGCAAGAGACCCAGTACTTC
TRBJ1-5 - - TRBV7-2 CASSLHSSDSNQPQHF TGTGCCAGCAGCCTACACTCATCCGATAGCAATCAGCCCCAGCATTTT
TRBJ2-3 - - TRBV4-3 CASSQDRGTDTQYF TGCGCCAGCAGCCAAGATCGAGGCACAGATACGCAGTATTTT
TRBJ2-7 - - TRBV23-1 CASRTGPTYEQYF TGCGCCAGCAGAACAGGTCCGACCTACGAGCAGTACTTC
TRBJ1-2 - - TRBV5-1 CASREELHVNYGYTF TGCGCCAGCAGGGAAGAATTACACGTTAACTATGGCTACACCTTC
TRBJ1-1 TRBD1 - TRBV28 CAGLRQGKAFF TGTGCCGGACTCCGACAGGGTAAAGCTTTCTTT
TRBJ2-7 TRBD2 - TRBV30 CAWSAFPGLAESSYEQYF TGTGCCTGGAGTGCCTTCCCGGGACTAGCGGAAAGCTCCTACGAGCAGTACTTC
TRBJ2-2 - - TRBV29-1 CSVEKASANTGELFF TGCAGCGTAGAGAAAGCTTCCGCGAACACCGGGGAGCTGTTTTTT
TRBJ1-4 - once TRBV5-5 CASSLWSNEKLFF TGTGCCAGCAGCTTGTGGTCTAATGAAAAACTGTTTTTT
TRBJ2-7 - - TRBV28 CASSSRQEPPYYEQYF TGTGCCAGCAGTTCGAGACAGGAACCGCCATACTACGAGCAGTACTTC
TRBJ2-3 - - TRBV14 CASSQRDSIAQYF TGTGCCAGCAGCCAAAGGGACTCCATTGCGCAGTATTTT
TRBJ2-1 TRBD2 - TRBV2 CASSGTSGSYNEQFF TGTGCCAGCAGTGGGACTAGCGGGAGTTACAATGAGCAGTTCTTC
TRBJ1-1 - - TRBV9 CASSPRGGGHTEAFF TGTGCCAGCAGCCCGCGGGGAGGGGGACACACTGAAGCTTTCTTT
TRBJ2-7 - - TRBV7-3 CASSLGGMQNEQYF TGTGCCAGCAGCTTAGGGGGTATGCAGAACGAGCAGTACTTC
TRBJ1-1 TRBD1 - TRBV5-4 CASSLGGQENTEAFF TGTGCCAGCAGCTTGGGTGGACAGGAGAACACTGAAGCTTTCTTT
TRBJ2-5 TRBD1 - TRBV5-1 CASNRDSQETQYF TGCGCCAGCAACCGGGACAGCCAAGAGACCCAGTACTTC
TRBJ2-7 - once TRBV19 CASSMVGYGTNSYEQYF TGTGCCAGTAGTATGGTGGGATACGGGACAAACTCCTACGAGCAGTACTTC
TRBJ1-5 TRBD1 - TRBV19 CASRHRDRVIEQPQHF TGTGCCAGTAGACACCGGGACAGGGTAATTGAGCAGCCCCAGCATTTT
TRBJ2-2 TRBD1 - TRBV10-3 CAIEGQLNTGELFF TGTGCCATTGAGGGACAGTTAAACACCGGGGAGCTGTTTTTT
TRBJ1-4 - - TRBV6-5 CASSYGPTNEKLFF TGTGCCAGCAGTTACGGTCCAACTAATGAAAAACTGTTTTTT
TRBJ2-3 TRBD2 - TRBV11-3 CASSGGRAPTDTQYF TGTGCCAGCAGTGGGGGGAGGGCCCCCACAGATACGCAGTATTTT
TRBJ2-6 - - TRBV7-9 CASSLGPGVPGANVLTF TGTGCCAGCAGCTTAGGTCCCGGGGTACCTGGGGCCAACGTCCTGACTTTC
TRBJ1-2 - - TRBV27 CASRDVGRDYGYTF TGTGCCAGCAGAGACGTAGGGAGGGACTATGGCTACACCTTC
TRBJ2-1 TRBD2 - TRBV5-1 CASSLVAGGDNEQFF TGCGCCAGCAGCTTGGTGGCGGGAGGTGACAATGAGCAGTTCTTC
TRBJ1-4 TRBD1 - TRBV29-1 CSVEIRGNEKLFF TGCAGCGTTGAAATCAGGGGGAATGAAAAACTGTTTTTT